Detailed here is one T cell receptor (beta chain). CDR3 length: 16 residues. CDR1 is LGHNA, CDR2 YSLEER, per germline. V dropped 0 bases and J dropped 8 bases, with 17 bases sitting between them. The authors reverse transcribed roughly 0.5 to 1 ug RNA with random hexamers. A single record per CDR3 protein comes from TCRdb applying MiXCR to the immunoSEQ multiplex PCR reads. The data show fewer than 350,000 distinct CDR3 sequences, roughly 85% seen once. This sample was taken from a study of CD8 T cells in Susac syndrome. Blood CD8+ and CD4+ T cells underwent high-throughput TCR beta sequencing. Negative isolation was used for CD8+ and CD4+ T cells and FACS enrichment for TEMRA cells.

Material: CD8+ T cells from PBMCs. The TCR sequence derives from a human donor with multiple sclerosis. The V call is TRBV4-3, the J call TRBJ2-1; no reliable D call. The CDR3 DNA reads as TGCGCCAGCAGCCAAGATGGGTCGCAGTTGGTGGATGAGCAGTTCTTC. Its translation is CASSQDGSQLVDEQFF.